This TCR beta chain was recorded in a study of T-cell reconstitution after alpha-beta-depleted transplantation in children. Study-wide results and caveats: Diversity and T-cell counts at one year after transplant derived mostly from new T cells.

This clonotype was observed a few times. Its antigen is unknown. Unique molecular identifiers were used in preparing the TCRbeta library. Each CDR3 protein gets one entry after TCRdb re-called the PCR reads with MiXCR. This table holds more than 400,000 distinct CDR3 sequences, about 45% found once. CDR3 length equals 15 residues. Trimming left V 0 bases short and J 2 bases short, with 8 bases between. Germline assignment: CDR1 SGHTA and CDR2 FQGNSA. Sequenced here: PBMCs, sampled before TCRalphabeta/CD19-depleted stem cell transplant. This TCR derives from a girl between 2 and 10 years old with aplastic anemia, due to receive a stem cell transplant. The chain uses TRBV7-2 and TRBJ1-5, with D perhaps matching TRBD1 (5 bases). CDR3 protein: CASSLAGAGNQPQHF. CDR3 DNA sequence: TGTGCCAGCAGCTTAGCAGGGGCAGGCAATCAGCCCCAGCATTTT.